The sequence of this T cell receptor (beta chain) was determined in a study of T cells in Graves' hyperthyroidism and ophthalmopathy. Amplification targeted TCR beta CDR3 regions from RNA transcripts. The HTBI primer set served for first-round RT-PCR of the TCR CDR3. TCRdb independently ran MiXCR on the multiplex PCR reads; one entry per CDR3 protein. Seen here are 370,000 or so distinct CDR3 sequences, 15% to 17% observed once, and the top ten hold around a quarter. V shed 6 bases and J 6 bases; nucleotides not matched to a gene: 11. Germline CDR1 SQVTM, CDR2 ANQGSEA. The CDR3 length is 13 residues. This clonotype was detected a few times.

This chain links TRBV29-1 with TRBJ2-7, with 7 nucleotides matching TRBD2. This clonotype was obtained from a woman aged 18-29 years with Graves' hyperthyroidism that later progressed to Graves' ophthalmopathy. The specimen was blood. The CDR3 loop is CSVTTSLWVEQYF. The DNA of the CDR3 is TGCAGCGTGACGACTAGCTTATGGGTCGAGCAGTACTTC.